Given below is one T cell receptor beta chain in context. In the same sample, other DNA sequences code for this CDR3. This entry is derived from a study of shared clonotypes between healthy human individuals. The data were produced by immunoSEQ multiplex PCR, yet TCRdb's version contains in-frame clones alone and is incomplete. The sample consists of hundreds of thousands of clones, 90% to 95% of them appearing once. From germline, CDR1 is MDHEN and CDR2 SYDVKM. The CDR3 extends over 16 amino acids. With V trimmed by 4 bases and J by 2 bases, 6 bases remained unmatched. CD45RO negativity and positive selection for CCR7 defined naive CD8 cells, a population that excluded terminally differentiated effector memory CD45RA+ cells.

The receptor's source is a man under 40 in good health. The chain employs TRBV28 and TRBJ2-1, with 9 bases fitting TRBD2. Sequenced material: naive CD8+ T cells sorted from blood. This CDR3 reads CASSSPSGTAYNEQFF. For the CDR3, the DNA is TGTGCCAGCAGTTCACCTAGCGGGACAGCCTACAATGAGCAGTTCTTC.